These 27 T cell receptor beta chains share one sample of origin, sequenced in a study of blood T cell repertoires in COVID-19. The protocol was immunoSEQ multiplex PCR, while the TCRdb copy is restricted to in-frame clones and leaves out a portion. The profile shows some 300,000 clones, 88% of them singletons. The sequencing sample was made of PBMCs or T cells enriched from blood (not recorded which). The receptors were sampled from a woman aged 25 to 39 who had recovered from COVID-19.

V gene TRBV28 combines with J gene TRBJ2-5; 8 nucleotides align to TRBD2. In germline, CDR1 is MDHEN, CDR2 SYDVKM. V was clipped by 2 bases and J by 3 bases; unmatched bases: 8. The CDR3 consists of 16 residues. The CDR3 loop is CASSLGTGLVKETQYF. The CDR3 DNA sequence: TGTGCCAGCAGTTTAGGGACGGGACTAGTAAAAGAGACCCAGTACTTC.

CDR3 region: CASREGSGDYTF. CDR3 nucleotides: TGCGCCAGCAGAGAGGGTAGTGGCGACTACACCTTC. The V and J genes are TRBV5-1 and TRBJ1-2; D ambiguous. Trimming left V 5 bases short and J 10 bases short, with 15 bases between. The germline V gene encodes CDR1 SGHRS and CDR2 YFSETQ. The length of the CDR3 is 12 residues. The whole variable domain, filled in from reference TRBV5-1 and TRBJ1-2, reads KAGVTQTPRYLIKTRGQQVTLSCSPISGHRSVSWYQQTPGQGLQFLFEYFSETQRNKGNFPGRFSGRQFSNSRSEMNVSTLELGDSALYLCASREGSGDYTFGSGTRLTVV.

This clone was recorded only once. The V call is TRBV6-2 or TRBV6-3, the J call TRBJ1-5; 7 positions match TRBD1. This CDR3 contains 17 residues. Germline assignment: CDR1 MNHEY and CDR2 SVGEGT. The junction had 16 bases not matched to a gene; V was cut back by 4 bases and J by 7 bases. The CDR3 region is CASSFFVGPRTGQPQHF. CDR3 bases: TGTGCCAGCAGTTTCTTCGTGGGGCCGCGGACAGGACAGCCCCAGCATTTT.

The V gene is TRBV12-3 or TRBV12-4, the J gene TRBJ1-5; no clear D. Trimming stripped 3 bases from V and 7 bases from J, with 10 bases between. The CDR3 covers 13 residues. CDR3 protein: CASSFEGGQPQHF. The CDR3 coding sequence is TGTGCCAGCAGTTTTGAGGGTGGACAGCCCCAGCATTTT.

The chain carries TRBV7-8 and TRBJ1-1; 7 positions match TRBD1. In germline, CDR1 is SGHVS, CDR2 FQNEAQ. With 4 bases clipped from V and 10 bases from J, the junction kept 12 bases outside the gene matches. The CDR3 covers 14 residues. The CDR3 DNA is TGTGCCAGCAGCTCAAACGCACGAGGGGGCGCAGCTTTCTTT. This codes for CASSSNARGGAAFF.

J is TRBJ2-1 and V is TRBV27, with D perhaps TRBD2 (5 bases). From germline, CDR1 is MNHEY and CDR2 SMNVEV (reference sequence). Trimming cost V 6 bases and J 7 bases, with 16 bases left between them. This CDR3 is 14 amino acids long. In DNA, the CDR3 is TGTGCCAGCAGCTTGGACTCCAGACGAAATGAGCAGTTCTTC. Amino acids: CASSLDSRRNEQFF.

The chain uses TRBV30 and TRBJ2-1; 13 bases match TRBD2. The V and J ends lost 3 bases and 10 bases, in that order; junction bases with no gene match: 6. The CDR3 contains 14 residues. Per the germline V gene, CDR1 is GTSNPN and CDR2 is SVGIG (reference sequence). The chain's CDR3 is CAWSLGLAGREQFF. Here the CDR3 DNA reads TGTGCCTGGAGCTTGGGACTAGCGGGGAGGGAGCAGTTCTTC.

The chain uses TRBV5-1 and TRBJ1-1; TRBD1 matches 8 bases. This CDR3 is 14 amino acids long. J gave up 4 bases and V 4 bases, and 6 bases lay outside the gene matches. CDR1 is SGHRS, CDR2 YFSETQ, per germline. CDR3 sequence reads: CASSVTGVSTEAFF. CDR3 nucleotides: TGCGCCAGCAGCGTGACAGGGGTGAGCACTGAAGCTTTCTTT. Variable domain in full (rest from reference TRBV5-1 and TRBJ1-1): KAGVTQTPRYLIKTRGQQVTLSCSPISGHRSVSWYQQTPGQGLQFLFEYFSETQRNKGNFPGRFSGRQFSNSRSEMNVSTLELGDSALYLCASSVTGVSTEAFFGQGTRLTVV.

The J gene is TRBJ2-3, the V gene TRBV11-3; 8 bases map to TRBD2. The V and J ends lost 4 bases and 5 bases, in that order; junction bases with no gene match: 14. The CDR3 has 17 residues. The V gene's germline CDR1 is SGHNT and CDR2 YENEEA. CDR3 sequence reads: CASSSLLLADHGDTQYF. The CDR3 coding sequence is TGTGCCAGCAGCTCACTATTACTAGCGGACCACGGAGATACGCAGTATTTT.

This sequence joins TRBV18 and TRBJ2-7, with TRBD1 identical over 8 bases. After removal of 6 bases from V and 1 base from J, the junction contained 5 bases not matched to a gene. The CDR3 consists of 14 residues. Germline-derived CDR1 and CDR2 are KGHSH and LQKENI. The CDR3 DNA reads as TGTGCCAGCTCTTCGACAGGGGTATCCTACGAGCAGTACTTC. Protein product: CASSSTGVSYEQYF.

The chain is built from TRBV28 and TRBJ1-1; the match to TRBD1 covers 9 bases. The J segment lost 0 bases and the V segment lost 3 bases, leaving 5 bases of the junction unmatched. CDR1 and CDR2 from the germline V gene are MDHEN and SYDVKM. The CDR3 runs 16 residues. CDR3 sequence: CASSFLGQGLNTEAFF. The CDR3, as DNA: TGTGCCAGCAGTTTTCTGGGACAGGGACTGAACACTGAAGCTTTCTTT.

The chain carries TRBV15 and TRBJ1-6; 7 bases map to TRBD1. The CDR3 covers 15 residues. Germline lookup yields CDR1 LNHNV and CDR2 YYDKDF (reference sequence). The junction had 6 bases not matched to a gene; V was cut back by 4 bases and J by 6 bases. CDR3: CATSIPGQSNSPLHF. The CDR3 region has the DNA TGTGCCACCAGCATACCGGGACAGTCTAATTCACCCCTCCACTTT. The variable domain in full, completed from reference TRBV15 and TRBJ1-6, reads DAMVIQNPRYQVTQFGKPVTLSCSQTLNHNVMYWYQQKSSQAPKLLFHYYDKDFNNEADTPDNFQSRRPNTSFCFLDIRSPGLGDTAMYLCATSIPGQSNSPLHFGNGTRLTVT.

This clone appeared a few times. This chain joins TRBV27 and TRBJ1-6; TRBD1 aligns across 9 bases. V trimming: 2 bases; J trimming: 16 bases; junction bases outside the gene matches: 3. The CDR3 loop spans 12 amino acids. Looked up from germline, CDR1 is MNHEY and CDR2 is SMNVEV (reference sequence). CDR3 sequence: CASSLGGQGLHF. The CDR3 nucleotides are TGTGCCAGCAGTTTAGGGGGACAGGGTCTCCACTTT.

V usage is TRBV3-1 (or the pseudogene TRBV3-2) and J usage is TRBJ1-3; tentatively, D is TRBD1 (6 bases). V dropped 2 bases and J dropped 0 bases, with 11 bases sitting between them. This CDR3 comprises 16 residues. Germline lookup yields CDR1 LGHDT and CDR2 YNNKEL (reference sequence). CDR3 sequence (DNA): TGTGCCAGCAGCCAATCGGACAGCTTCTCTGGAAACACCATATATTTT. Protein sequence: CASSQSDSFSGNTIYF.

This clone was found once. The V gene is TRBV24-1, the J gene TRBJ2-2; a possible D gene is TRBD1 (5 bases). This CDR3 is 16 amino acids long. V was shortened by 0 bases and J by 5 bases, with 12 bases between the two germline ends. Germline V gene lookup returns CDR1 KGHDR and CDR2 SFDVKD. CDR3 loop: CATSDLHAGLTGELFF. The DNA of the CDR3 is TGTGCCACCAGTGATTTGCATGCAGGGCTGACCGGGGAGCTGTTTTTT.

About this clone itself: A clone one base away is much larger, so this may be a read error. This chain links TRBV9 with TRBJ2-7; tentatively, D is TRBD1 (6 bases). The CDR3 covers 11 residues. CDR1 is SGDLS, CDR2 YYNGEE, per germline. Trimming stripped 4 bases from V and 6 bases from J, with 8 bases between. This CDR3 reads CASSQGTEQYF. The DNA for the CDR3 is TGTGCCAGCAGCCAGGGGACCGAGCAGTACTTC.

This sequence joins TRBV7-8 and TRBJ1-5; D might be TRBD1 (6 bases). The CDR3 length is 15 residues. Germline CDR1 SGHVS, CDR2 FQNEAQ. V shed 5 bases and J shed 1 base, with 12 bases lying between them. The DNA for the CDR3 is TGTGCCAGCAGCCAAGGGGGAGAGAGCAATCAGCCCCAGCATTTT. This encodes CASSQGGESNQPQHF.

The J gene is TRBJ1-4, the V gene TRBV7-9; tentatively, D is TRBD1 (5 bases). V shed 4 bases and J shed 12 bases, with 21 bases lying between them. Germline V lookup: CDR1 SEHNR, CDR2 FQNEAQ (reference sequence). This CDR3 has 15 residues. The CDR3 sequence: CASSSPKWGVLELFF. In nucleotides, the CDR3 is TGTGCCAGCAGCTCCCCGAAGTGGGGGGTTCTCGAACTGTTTTTT.

The chain has TRBV19 and TRBJ2-7, with D perhaps TRBD2 (5 bases). This CDR3 comprises 13 residues. The V and J ends lost 2 bases and 6 bases respectively, with 11 bases between them. Germline loops: CDR1 LNHDA, CDR2 SQIVND (reference sequence). The CDR3: CASSIFEGGEQYF. CDR3 nucleotide sequence: TGTGCCAGTAGTATATTCGAGGGCGGCGAGCAGTACTTC.

There are many counts of this clone. This chain joins TRBV2 and TRBJ1-5; 10 bases line up with TRBD1. After removal of 7 bases from V and 6 bases from J, the junction contained 6 bases not matched to a gene. This CDR3 is 14 amino acids long. CDR1 is SNHLY and CDR2 is FYNNEI in the germline V gene. The CDR3: CASIRDRGIQPQHF. DNA of the CDR3: TGTGCCAGCATTAGGGACAGGGGAATTCAGCCCCAGCATTTT.

The rearrangement uses TRBV14 and TRBJ2-7; 7 bases agree with TRBD1. The CDR3 is 14 amino acids. V gave up 4 bases and J gave up 6 bases; unmatched junction bases: 9. Germline V gene lookup returns CDR1 SGHDN and CDR2 FVKESK. CDR3 sequence (DNA): TGTGCCAGCAGCCCCCGGGACAGCAAGGGCGAGCAGTACTTC. The encoded protein is CASSPRDSKGEQYF.

With regard to this clone: The junction and the germline gene differ at one end; a read error may be behind it. This rearrangement joins TRBV7-7 to TRBJ2-1, with 10 bases aligning to TRBD2. This CDR3 comprises 13 residues. Germline CDR1 SSHAT, CDR2 FNYEAQ (reference sequence). The CDR3 nucleotides are TGTGCTAGCAGCCCGGGACTAGCGTATGAGCAGTTCTTC. This encodes CASSPGLAYEQFF.

The chain is built from TRBV5-5 and TRBJ1-3, with D possibly being TRBD1 (6 bases). Germline loops: CDR1 SGHKS, CDR2 YYEKEE (reference sequence). The CDR3 contains 16 residues. Between the trimmed V and J ends, which lost 1 base and 0 bases, there was a span of 11 bases. CDR3 coding DNA: TGTGCCAGCAGCTTGCCACAGGGTTTCTCTGGAAACACCATATATTTT. Amino acid sequence: CASSLPQGFSGNTIYF.

This sequence joins TRBV6-5 and TRBJ1-1; 8 positions agree with TRBD1. V lost 6 bases to trimming and J lost 1 base; unmatched junction nucleotides: 1. CDR3 length: 13 amino acids. Germline V CDR1 and CDR2: MNHEY, SVGAGI. The CDR3 loop reads CASRDRANTEAFF. As DNA, the CDR3 is TGTGCCAGCAGGGACAGGGCGAACACTGAAGCTTTCTTT.

CDR3 coding DNA: TGCGCCAGCAGCGACGCCGGGACAGGGTATGGGTACAATGAGCAGTTCTTC. Translated, it gives CASSDAGTGYGYNEQFF. The J gene is TRBJ2-1, the V gene TRBV5-1; 9 bases agree with TRBD1. CDR1 and CDR2 (germline): SGHRS, YFSETQ. CDR3 length: 17 amino acids. V trimming: 4 bases; J trimming: 4 bases; junction bases outside the gene matches: 12.

The CDR3 loop reads CASSEGLAGGRHEQYF. CDR3 bases: TGTGCCAGCAGTGAAGGGTTAGCGGGGGGGCGACACGAGCAGTACTTC. The chain couples TRBV2 to TRBJ2-7; 11 bases map to TRBD2. After removal of 1 base from V and 5 bases from J, the junction contained 7 bases not matched to a gene. Germline CDR1 SNHLY, CDR2 FYNNEI. This CDR3 has 16 amino acids.

The chain links TRBV30 to TRBJ1-2, with D tentatively TRBD1 (5 bases). V dropped 0 bases and J dropped 6 bases, with 14 bases sitting between them. This CDR3 has 14 residues. Germline CDR1 is GTSNPN and CDR2 is SVGIG (reference sequence). The CDR3 protein is CAWSVYGRVHGYTF. In nucleotides, the CDR3 is TGTGCCTGGAGTGTATATGGCAGGGTTCATGGCTACACCTTC.